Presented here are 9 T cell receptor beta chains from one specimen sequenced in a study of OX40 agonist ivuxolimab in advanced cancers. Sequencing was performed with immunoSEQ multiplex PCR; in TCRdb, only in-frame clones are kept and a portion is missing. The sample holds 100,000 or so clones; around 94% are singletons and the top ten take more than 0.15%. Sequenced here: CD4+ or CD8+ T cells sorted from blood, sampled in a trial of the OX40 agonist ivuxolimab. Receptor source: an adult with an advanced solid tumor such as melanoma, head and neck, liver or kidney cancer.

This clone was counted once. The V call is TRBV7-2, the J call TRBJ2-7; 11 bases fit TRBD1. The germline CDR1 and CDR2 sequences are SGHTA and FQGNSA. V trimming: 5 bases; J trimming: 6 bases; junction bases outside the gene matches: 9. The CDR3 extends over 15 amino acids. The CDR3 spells CASSINGGQGGEQYF. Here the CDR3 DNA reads TGTGCCAGCAGCATAAATGGGGGACAGGGGGGCGAGCAGTACTTC. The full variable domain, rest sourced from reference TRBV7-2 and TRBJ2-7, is GAGVSQSPSNKVTEKGKDVELRCDPISGHTALYWYRQSLGQGLEFLIYFQGNSAPDKSGLPSDRFSAERTGGSVSTLTIQRTQQEDSAVYLCASSINGGQGGEQYFGPGTRLTVT.

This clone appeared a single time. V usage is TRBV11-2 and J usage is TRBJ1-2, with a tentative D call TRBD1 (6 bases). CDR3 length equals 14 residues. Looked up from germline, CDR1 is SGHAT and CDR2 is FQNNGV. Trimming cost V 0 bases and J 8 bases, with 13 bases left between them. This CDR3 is CASSLEQGGKGYTF. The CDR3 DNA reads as TGTGCCAGCAGCTTAGAACAGGGCGGAAAAGGCTACACCTTC.

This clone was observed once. The CDR3 DNA reads as TGTGCCAGCAGCCAAGTTCGGGACAGTTATTCTGGAAACACCATATATTTT. Amino acids: CASSQVRDSYSGNTIYF. V is TRBV14 and J is TRBJ1-3, with TRBD1 matching over 7 bases. With V trimmed by 1 base and J by 1 base, 7 bases remained unmatched. CDR3 size: 17 residues. CDR1 is SGHDN, CDR2 FVKESK, per germline.

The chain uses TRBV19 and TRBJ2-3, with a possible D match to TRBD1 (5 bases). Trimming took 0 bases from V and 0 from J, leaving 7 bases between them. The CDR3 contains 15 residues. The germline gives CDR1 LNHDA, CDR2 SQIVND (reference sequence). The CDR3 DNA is TGTGCCAGTAGTATAGACAGGGAAAGCACAGATACGCAGTATTTT. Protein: CASSIDRESTDTQYF.

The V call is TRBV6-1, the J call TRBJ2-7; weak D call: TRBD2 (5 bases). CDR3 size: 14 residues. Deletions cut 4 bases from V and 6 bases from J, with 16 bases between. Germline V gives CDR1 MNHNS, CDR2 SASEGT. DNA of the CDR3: TGTGCCAGCAGTGTACTCCCTGGAGGTGGCGAGCAGTACTTC. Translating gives CASSVLPGGGEQYF.

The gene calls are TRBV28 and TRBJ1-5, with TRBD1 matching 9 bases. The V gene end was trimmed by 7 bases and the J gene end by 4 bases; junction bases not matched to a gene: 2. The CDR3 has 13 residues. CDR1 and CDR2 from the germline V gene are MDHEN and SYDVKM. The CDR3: CASKGQGNQPQHF. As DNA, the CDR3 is TGTGCCAGCAAGGGACAGGGAAATCAGCCCCAGCATTTT.

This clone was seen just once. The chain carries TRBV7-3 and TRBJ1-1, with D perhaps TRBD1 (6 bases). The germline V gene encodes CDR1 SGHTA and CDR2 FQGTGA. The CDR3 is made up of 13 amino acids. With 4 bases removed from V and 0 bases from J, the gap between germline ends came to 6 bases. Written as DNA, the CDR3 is TGTGCCAGCAGCTGGGACATGAACACTGAAGCTTTCTTT. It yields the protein CASSWDMNTEAFF.

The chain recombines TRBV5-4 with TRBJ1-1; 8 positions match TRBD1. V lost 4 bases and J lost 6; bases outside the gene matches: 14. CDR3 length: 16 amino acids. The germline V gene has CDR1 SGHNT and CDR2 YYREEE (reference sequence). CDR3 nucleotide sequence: TGTGCCAGCAGCCCTACAACGGGCAGGGGGCGCTCTGAAGCTTTCTTT. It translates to CASSPTTGRGRSEAFF.

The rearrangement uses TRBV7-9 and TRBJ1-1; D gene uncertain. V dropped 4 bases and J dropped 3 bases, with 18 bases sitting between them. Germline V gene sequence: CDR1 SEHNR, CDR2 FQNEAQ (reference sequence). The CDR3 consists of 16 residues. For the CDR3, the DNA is TGTGCCAGCAGCTGGGGTACGCGGGCAGACGACACTGAAGCTTTCTTT. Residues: CASSWGTRADDTEAFF. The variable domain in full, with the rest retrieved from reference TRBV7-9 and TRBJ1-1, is DTGVSQNPRHKITKRGQNVTFRCDPISEHNRLYWYRQTLGQGPEFLTYFQNEAQLEKSRLLSDRFSAERPKGSFSTLEIQRTEQGDSAMYLCASSWGTRADDTEAFFGQGTRLTVV.